This TCR beta chain was profiled in a study of T-cell memory formation after mild COVID-19. This clonotype has a handful of counts. CDR1 is KGHDR and CDR2 is SFDVKD in the germline V gene. V lost 7 bases and J lost 7; bases outside the gene matches: 6. There are 15 residues in the CDR3. TCRdb processed the 5' RACE reads anew with MiXCR; each CDR3 protein has one entry. Of about 340,000 distinct CDR3 sequences listed, around a sixth are singletons. The source is a man younger than 35 who had mild COVID-19 (a few samples of this study predate the infection). Cell type and time point are not known. V usage is TRBV24-1 and J usage is TRBJ2-3, with 14 bases matching TRBD2. What was sequenced was PBMCs or a T cell subset sorted from them (not recorded which). CDR3 nucleotides: TGTGCCACCAGCCCCGGGACTAGCGGGGGCTATACGCAGTATTTT. Residues: CATSPGTSGGYTQYF.